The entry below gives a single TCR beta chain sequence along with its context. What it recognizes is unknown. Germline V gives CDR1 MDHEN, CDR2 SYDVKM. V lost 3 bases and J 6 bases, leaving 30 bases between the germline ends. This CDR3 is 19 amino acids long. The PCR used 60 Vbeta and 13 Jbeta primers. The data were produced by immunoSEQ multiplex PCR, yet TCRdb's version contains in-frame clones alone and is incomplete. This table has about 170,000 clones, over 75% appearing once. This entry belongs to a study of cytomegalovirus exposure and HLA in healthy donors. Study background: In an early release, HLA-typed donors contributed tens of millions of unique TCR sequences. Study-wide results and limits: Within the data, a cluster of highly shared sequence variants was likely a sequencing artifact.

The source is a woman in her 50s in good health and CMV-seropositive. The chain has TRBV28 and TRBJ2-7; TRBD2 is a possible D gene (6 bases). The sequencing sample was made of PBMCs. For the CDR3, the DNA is TGTGCCAGCAGTTTCTCTTATTTGTGGGGCGGGGCCCCAGCTGGCGAGCAGTACTTC. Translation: CASSFSYLWGGAPAGEQYF.